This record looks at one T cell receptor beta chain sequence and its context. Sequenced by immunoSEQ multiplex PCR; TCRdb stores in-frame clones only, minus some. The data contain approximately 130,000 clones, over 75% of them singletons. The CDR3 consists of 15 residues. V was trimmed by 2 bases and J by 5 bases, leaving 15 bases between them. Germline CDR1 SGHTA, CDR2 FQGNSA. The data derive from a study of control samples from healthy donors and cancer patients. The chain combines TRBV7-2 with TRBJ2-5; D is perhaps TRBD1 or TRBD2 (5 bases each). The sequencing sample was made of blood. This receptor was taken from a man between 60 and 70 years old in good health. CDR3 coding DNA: TGTGCCAGCAGCTTACGGGACGGGGAGACGGAGACCCAGTACTTC. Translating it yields CASSLRDGETETQYF.